This T cell receptor (beta chain) is drawn from a study of graft-versus-host responses after intestinal transplantation (dated by TCRdb to the early 2020s). A note on the overall study: The transplants that recipients received were multivisceral, liver-intestinal, or isolated intestinal. Anti-thymocyte globulin induction was given to all recipients, followed by maintenance tacrolimus and steroids for about 3 years. Rather than going through the commercial service, samples from a few later patients were sequenced in-house on an Illumina MiSeq and processed with MiXCR. After intestinal transplantation, graft-versus-host and host-versus-graft alloreactive T cell clones were followed in the graft, circulation and bone marrow using bulk TCR-beta CDR3 sequencing. To identify alloreactive clones, pre-transplant mixed lymphocyte reaction products were sequenced and then compared with unstimulated pre-transplant donor and recipient T cells. The cohort enrolled 20 to 30 intestinal transplant recipients, one of whom was a retransplant, and a few patients without pretransplant specimens were excluded. Donor T cell macrochimerism was defined as a peak of at least 4% donor T cells among recipient peripheral blood mononuclear cells.

What this sample's time point label stands for: cells obtained before transplantation from donor or recipient. CD3+CD4+ and CD3+CD8+ populations were FACS-sorted from unstimulated pre-transplant donor and recipient cells taken from spleen or lymph nodes. On the study overall, not on this receptor specifically: The conclusions were limited by the relatively low number and heterogeneity of the intestinal transplant patients. In the allografts of patients with donor T cell macrochimerism, GvH to HvG T cell clonal ratios were high. GvH clones were found in recipient bone marrow, and some of the GvH clones appeared earlier in ileal mucosa or blood, which is consistent with an intestinal mucosal origin. Early after transplant, peak levels of circulating GvH clones were associated with declines in HvG clones.

Library preparation was by the immunoSEQ multiplex PCR assay. For most patients, genomic DNA was isolated using the Qiagen DNeasy Blood and Tissue Kit and was shipped frozen to Adaptive Biotechnologies for TCR sequencing. For most patients, genomic DNA was subjected to high-throughput TCR-beta CDR3 sequencing by Adaptive Biotechnologies. On the study's bioinformatics: TCR sequencing data for over 15 patients were retrieved from Adaptive's ImmunoSEQ software; a few other patients were processed with MiXCR and VDJtools. CD4 versus CD8 sorting errors were corrected by removing sequences found in both subsets at a frequency ratio below 5:1. Because the origin of CDR3 nucleotide sequences shared between donor and recipient could not be assigned, those sequences were removed. At least 2-fold expansion over unstimulated cells and a minimum CFSE-low frequency of 0.002% (template counts) or 0.001% (read counts) were required for clones to be classified as alloreactive. Mappable clones were those detected in sequenced pre-transplant spleen, lymph node, or MLR CFSE-low populations of the donor or recipient. The cumulative frequency of alloreactive clones was calculated as a percentage of all sequences, weighted by copy number. This immuneACCESS table, as held by TCRdb, lists in-frame sequences with V and J called but not all clones. Of the missing ones, under half trace to an unresolved V gene in checked studies; the others have no known cause. The DNA gave D and trimming, while V, J and clone size come from that table. A total of 90,000 to 130,000 clones appear in this sample, roughly 93% of them only once. Of the sample, 0.4% to 0.55% is held by the ten largest clones.

Regarding this clone: Its antigen is still unknown. One base away there is no much larger clone; base qualities are not given.

Specimen: unstimulated CD8+ T cells sorted from spleen or lymph node cells, collected before intestinal transplant. This clonotype was sampled from a human donor who received an intestinal transplant.

The bases read TGTGCCAGCAGCTTACTCGGACAGGGAGCCGCTAACACTGAAGCTTTCTTT. This yields the protein CASSLLGQGAANTEAFF. The rearrangement joined TRBV7-3 to TRBJ1-1, with 8 junctional bases fitting TRBD1. Measured from the cysteine to the phenylalanine, the CDR3 is 17 residues long. Only the CDR3 part of the read is kept: 51 bases, read in frame from the first base. CDR1 and CDR2 are drawn from the germline V gene: SGHTA, FQGTGA. V and J are trimmed by 2 bases and 2 bases, and the gene matches miss 10 bases of the junction.